A selection of T cell receptor beta chains follows, all from one sample in a study of regulatory T cells in long-lasting Graves disease. TCRdb processed the multiplex PCR reads anew with MiXCR; each CDR3 protein has one entry. The sample consists of roughly 700,000 distinct CDR3 sequences, approximately 31% of them appearing once. Sample: peripheral blood mononuclear cells (PBMCs), taken when the disease was refractory, from a patient treated with antithyroid drugs. Receptors originate from a female donor with Graves disease. Both conserved end residues are part of each CDR3. D genes are given only for firm matches. Size is stated for part of the rows, as once, few or many counts, or as a class when the clone is expanded.

clone_size: NA
v_call: TRBV6-5
j_call: TRBJ1-1
d_call: NA
cdr3_aa: CASSYPSGGDMLNTEAFF
cdr3_nt: TGTGCCAGCAGTTACCCCTCGGGGGGGGATATGCTGAACACTGAAGCTTTCTTT

clone_size: NA
v_call: TRBV19
j_call: TRBJ1-2
d_call: NA
cdr3_aa: CASSTPDMTNYGYTF
cdr3_nt: TGTGCCAGTAGTACCCCGGACATGACTAACTATGGCTACACCTTC

clone_size: NA
v_call: TRBV19
j_call: TRBJ1-4
d_call: NA
cdr3_aa: CASSMRGYDEKLFF
cdr3_nt: TGTGCCAGTAGTATGAGGGGGTACGATGAAAAACTGTTTTTT

clone_size: few
v_call: TRBV19
j_call: TRBJ1-1
d_call: NA
cdr3_aa: CASSVGGGFEAFF
cdr3_nt: TGTGCCAGTAGTGTGGGGGGCGGGTTTGAAGCTTTCTTT

clone_size: NA
v_call: TRBV2
j_call: TRBJ2-5
d_call: NA
cdr3_aa: CASKRGTGLETQYF
cdr3_nt: TGTGCCAGCAAGCGGGGGACAGGGCTAGAGACCCAGTACTTC

clone_size: NA
v_call: TRBV7-9
j_call: TRBJ1-2
d_call: TRBD1
cdr3_aa: CASSSQTGNGYTF
cdr3_nt: TGTGCCAGCAGCTCCCAGACAGGGAATGGCTACACCTTC

clone_size: NA
v_call: TRBV29-1
j_call: TRBJ1-1
d_call: NA
cdr3_aa: CSVEGRVDTEAFF
cdr3_nt: TGCAGCGTTGAGGGCAGGGTGGACACTGAAGCTTTCTTT

clone_size: NA
v_call: TRBV20-1
j_call: TRBJ2-5
d_call: NA
cdr3_aa: CSASTPNRDQETQYF
cdr3_nt: TGCAGTGCTAGCACCCCTAACCGGGACCAAGAGACCCAGTACTTC

clone_size: NA
v_call: TRBV20-1
j_call: TRBJ1-5
d_call: NA
cdr3_aa: CSARAPLSSNQPQHF
cdr3_nt: TGCAGTGCTAGAGCCCCTCTGTCTAGCAATCAGCCCCAGCATTTT

clone_size: few
v_call: TRBV11-3
j_call: TRBJ2-5
d_call: NA
cdr3_aa: CASSPRLGETQYF
cdr3_nt: TGTGCCAGCAGCCCCCGATTGGGAGAGACCCAGTACTTC

clone_size: few
v_call: TRBV3-1
j_call: TRBJ2-2
d_call: NA
cdr3_aa: CASSQEWRKTGELFF
cdr3_nt: TGTGCCAGCAGCCAAGAATGGAGGAAGACCGGGGAGCTGTTTTTT

clone_size: many
v_call: TRBV28
j_call: TRBJ1-2
d_call: NA
cdr3_aa: CASSSNRQVYGYTF
cdr3_nt: TGTGCCAGCAGTTCAAATAGACAGGTCTATGGCTACACCTTC